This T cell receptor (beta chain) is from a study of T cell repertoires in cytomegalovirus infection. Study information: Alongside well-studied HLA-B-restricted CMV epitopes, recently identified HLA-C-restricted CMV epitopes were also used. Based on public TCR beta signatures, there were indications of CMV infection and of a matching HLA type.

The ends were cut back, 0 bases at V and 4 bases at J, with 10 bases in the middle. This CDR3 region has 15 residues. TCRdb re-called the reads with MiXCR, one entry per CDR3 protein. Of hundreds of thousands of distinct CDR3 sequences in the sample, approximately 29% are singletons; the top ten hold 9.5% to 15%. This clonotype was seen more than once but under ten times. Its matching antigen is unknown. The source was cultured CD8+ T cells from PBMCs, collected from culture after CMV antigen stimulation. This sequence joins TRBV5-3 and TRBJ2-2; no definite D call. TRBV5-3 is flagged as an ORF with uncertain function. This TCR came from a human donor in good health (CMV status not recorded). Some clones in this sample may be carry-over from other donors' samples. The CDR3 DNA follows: TGTGCCAGAAGCTTGGTTCGTCAGTTCACCGGGGAGCTGTTTTTT. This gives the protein CARSLVRQFTGELFF.